This T cell receptor (beta chain) is from a study of blood T cell repertoires in COVID-19. About the study: From T cells, B-cell-depleted T cells, or PBMCs came the material, which was cDNA or gDNA.

CDR3 length equals 13 residues. Germline loops: CDR1 ENHRY, CDR2 SYGVKD. Deletions cut 6 bases from V and 1 base from J, with 7 bases between. The table came from immunoSEQ multiplex PCR; TCRdb's copy has only in-frame clones and leaves some out. The table has approximately 400,000 clones, 80% to 90% seen once; the top ten hold 1.3%. Recovered participants had two consecutive negative NP/OP PCR tests, healthcare professional clearance, or symptom resolution. The genes are TRBV10-3 and TRBJ2-4; D call uncertain. Sequencing input: PBMCs or T cells enriched from blood (not recorded which). This sequence was found in a young man who had recovered from COVID-19. The DNA for the CDR3 is TGTGCCATCAGGGCAGGCGCCAAAAACATTCAGTACTTC. Protein product: CAIRAGAKNIQYF.